This T cell receptor (beta chain) was sequenced in a study of blood T cell repertoires in COVID-19 (dated by TCRdb to about 2020). For the wider study: Samples covering the acute and convalescent phases of COVID-19 were provided by collaborators in the United States, Italy and Spain. HLA class I and class II types, where available, came from metadata supplied by the sample provider rather than from assay-based typing. Sample metadata almost always included a de-identified subject ID, COVID-19 status, age in years and sex. The dataset comprised deeply sampled blood TCRbeta repertoires from subjects exposed to, actively infected with, or recovered from COVID-19. The prospective study material was composed of cDNA or gDNA derived from T cells, B-cell-depleted T cells, or PBMCs. The repertoires were released in a freely available public database intended as a resource for research on the immune response to SARS-CoV-2. The samples were drawn from the first 160 participants of the ongoing ImmuneRACE study and from 1,254 subjects provided by 6 global collaborators. Results and caveats for the whole study, not just this receptor: Clinical and demographic metadata were provided uncurated, with the amount varying by source and participant.

In the prospective study, participants were roughly 18 to 95 years old, resided in approximately 22 geographic areas of the United States, and were enrolled through a virtual design. Cohort assignment in the prospective study relied on participant-reported clinical history from a screening survey and a study questionnaire. ImmuneRACE Cohort 3 recovered participants were defined by two consecutive negative NP/OP PCR tests, healthcare professional clearance, or symptom resolution. In the prospective study, whole blood, serum and a nasopharyngeal or oropharyngeal swab were collected from each participant by mobile phlebotomists. Prospective study participants could optionally give additional blood draws and questionnaires over an approximately two-month period. Prospective study blood samples were shipped either frozen or at room temperature before DNA extraction. V sheds 6 bases and J sheds 1 base, leaving 9 bases between their ends. The CDR3 runs 13 residues from the cysteine to the phenylalanine. Only the CDR3 region is kept as DNA, spanning 39 bases read in frame from base 1. CDR1 MNHNY and CDR2 SVGAGI are derived from the germline V gene (reference sequence).

The table lists this clone with a few counts. Its antigen remains undetermined. Qualities for individual bases were not recorded, and no much larger clone is one base off. TCRbeta CDR3 regions were amplified from genomic DNA by means of the immunoSEQ Assay, a bias-controlled multiplex PCR. Under the source paper's analysis protocol: Within the assay, amplification of reference gene primers was used to estimate how many nucleated cells each sample contained. To quantify the absolute abundance of each unique TCRbeta CDR3 rearrangement, sequence reads were collapsed and filtered. For each sample, productive Simpson clonality was calculated by taking the square root of Simpson's diversity index across productive rearrangements. The source is immuneACCESS, and TCRdb retained only in-frame sequences with V and J called. Part of the clones is not carried over; for the studies checked, unresolved V genes explain less than half of this, and the remainder is unexplained. That table gives V, J and clone size, and the DNA gave D and trimming. The sample profile shows a few hundred thousand clones; roughly 85% of them were found once. About 1.9% of the sample is held by the ten biggest clonotypes.

The chain couples TRBV6-6 to TRBJ1-1, with the D gene not confidently named. The sequenced sample was PBMCs or T cells enriched from blood (not recorded which). The origin of this receptor is a woman between 50 and 59 years old who had recovered from COVID-19. The nucleotides are TGTGCCAGCAGGCCGGTTGGGAACACTGAAGCTTTCTTT. Its coded protein is CASRPVGNTEAFF.